The rows below give T cell receptor beta chains drawn from one sample of a study of shared T cell receptors in the human thymus. TCRdb's copy holds only in-frame clones and misses some; the assay was immunoSEQ multiplex PCR. The table records roughly 550,000 clones, about 84% of them present only once. These data were also filed under a second study, of human thymus T cells.

The sequenced sample was thymocytes. The receptors stem from a boy under two years old with a congenital heart defect. Both conserved end residues are part of each CDR3. The order of the fields is D gene, clone size, V gene, J gene, CDR3 protein, CDR3 DNA. The D gene is left open where the match is weak. Clone size is not always given. Where it is, it says once, few, many or a class for expanded clones.

D: NA; size: NA; V: TRBV10-3; J: TRBJ2-7; CDR3: CAIRAGTRPYEQYF; DNA: TGTGCCATCAGGGCCGGGACTCGCCCCTACGAGCAGTACTTC
D: NA; size: NA; V: TRBV27; J: TRBJ1-2; CDR3: CASSLSARGGQGVTF; DNA: TGTGCCAGCAGTTTATCTGCCCGGGGAGGGCAGGGAGTCACCTTC
D: NA; size: once; V: TRBV7-2; J: TRBJ2-1; CDR3: CASTPPPGNEQFF; DNA: TGTGCCAGCACCCCCCCTCCGGGAAATGAGCAGTTCTTC
D: TRBD1; size: NA; V: TRBV10-1; J: TRBJ1-1; CDR3: CASSEDRGRGENTEAFF; DNA: TGCGCCAGCAGTGAGGACAGGGGGCGAGGGGAGAACACTGAAGCTTTCTTT
D: TRBD1; size: NA; V: TRBV5-1; J: TRBJ2-5; CDR3: CASSSGTGVETQYF; DNA: TGCGCCAGCAGCTCTGGGACAGGGGTTGAGACCCAGTACTTC
D: TRBD1; size: NA; V: TRBV28; J: TRBJ2-3; CDR3: CASSSGGAGDTQYF; DNA: TGTGCCAGCAGTTCAGGGGGCGCGGGTGATACGCAGTATTTT
D: NA; size: NA; V: TRBV2; J: TRBJ1-5; CDR3: CASSEVRQKFNQPQHF; DNA: TGTGCCAGCAGTGAAGTGAGACAGAAGTTCAATCAGCCCCAGCATTTT
D: TRBD1; size: NA; V: TRBV27; J: TRBJ1-1; CDR3: CASSPHRGQGGTEAFF; DNA: TGTGCCAGCAGTCCGCACAGGGGGCAGGGTGGCACTGAAGCTTTCTTT
D: TRBD1; size: NA; V: TRBV19; J: TRBJ2-7; CDR3: CASRGTGSIEQYF; DNA: TGTGCCAGTAGGGGGACAGGGTCCATCGAGCAGTACTTC
D: NA; size: NA; V: TRBV18; J: TRBJ1-2; CDR3: CASSRAGNYGYTF; DNA: TGTGCCAGCTCACGGGCAGGGAACTATGGCTACACCTTC